The 13 T cell receptor beta chains given below trace back to one sample, sequenced in a study of PD-1 blockade in classical Hodgkin lymphoma. Time point given: cycle 4 day 1 (C4D1), after more than 5 weeks of nivolumab. All trial patients relapsed after autologous stem cell transplantation. Isolation of CD8+ T cells from thawed PBMCs used magnetic negative selection. Assay used: immunoSEQ multiplex PCR; TCRdb lists only in-frame clones, some missing. Among approximately 11,000 clones listed, roughly 81% were seen once. Sequenced material: CD8+ T cells from blood, taken before the fourth cycle of nivolumab. The source of these receptors is a human donor with classical Hodgkin lymphoma. The donor label of this sample is uncertain.

The J gene is TRBJ1-6, the V gene TRBV7-9, with 9 bases that match TRBD1. This CDR3 is built from 14 residues. The V and J ends lost 1 base and 8 bases, in that order; junction bases with no gene match: 0. Germline V gene sequence: CDR1 SEHNR, CDR2 FQNEAQ (reference sequence). The CDR3 coding sequence is TGTGCCAGCAGCTTAGGGACAGGGGATTCACCCCTCCACTTT. Its protein product is CASSLGTGDSPLHF. The full variable domain, rest sourced from reference TRBV7-9 and TRBJ1-6, is DTGVSQNPRHKITKRGQNVTFRCDPISEHNRLYWYRQTLGQGPEFLTYFQNEAQLEKSRLLSDRFSAERPKGSFSTLEIQRTEQGDSAMYLCASSLGTGDSPLHFGNGTRLTVT.

The chain links TRBV10-1 to TRBJ2-1; perhaps TRBD2 as D (6 bases). Germline CDR1 WNHNN, CDR2 SYGVQD (reference sequence). The CDR3 totals 15 residues. CDR3 in amino acids: CAASRDLSSYNEQFF. As DNA, the CDR3 is TGCGCTGCTTCCCGGGACTTGAGCTCCTACAATGAGCAGTTCTTC.

This clone was detected once. The DNA of the CDR3 is TGTGCCAGCAGCTTAGTTGTCGTTGAGTCCCAAGAGACCCAGTACTTC. Translated: CASSLVVVESQETQYF. The chain uses TRBV7-6 and TRBJ2-5; D is unresolved. The CDR3 extends over 16 amino acids. V dropped 1 base and J dropped 1 base, with 13 bases sitting between them. Per the germline V gene, CDR1 is SGHVS and CDR2 is FNYEAQ.

The chain couples TRBV25-1 to TRBJ2-1; D not resolved. The germline gives CDR1 MGHDK, CDR2 SYGVNS. V gave up 4 bases and J gave up 8 bases, with 12 bases separating them. This CDR3 has 13 amino acids. The CDR3 DNA is TGTGCCAGCAGTGGTGGATGGGTTCATGAGCAGTTCTTC. Translated: CASSGGWVHEQFF.

V usage is TRBV6-5 and J usage is TRBJ2-1; TRBD2 matches 10 bases. Trimming at V came to 7 bases and at J to 5 bases, leaving 8 bases not matched to a gene. The V gene's germline CDR1 is MNHEY and CDR2 SVGAGI. CDR3 size: 15 residues. In nucleotides, the CDR3 is TGTGCCAGCACCCCAGTAGCGGGAGGAGACAATGAGCAGTTCTTC. Protein product: CASTPVAGGDNEQFF.

The rearrangement links TRBV7-9 to TRBJ2-3; 9 bases fit TRBD2. The CDR3 runs to 15 residues. Germline V CDR1 and CDR2: SEHNR, FQNEAQ (reference sequence). Germline trimming cut 6 bases from V and 3 bases from J; bases unmatched to any gene: 7. The DNA for the CDR3 is TGTGCCAGCAGGGGGGCTAGCGGGAAAACAGATACGCAGTATTTT. Its translation: CASRGASGKTDTQYF.

The V and J genes are TRBV5-4 and TRBJ2-7; 7 bases agree with TRBD1. Germline CDR1 SGHNT, CDR2 YYREEE (reference sequence). V lost 2 bases to trimming and J lost 5 bases; unmatched junction nucleotides: 1. CDR3 length: 12 amino acids. The CDR3 sequence: CASSFTGDEQYF. The CDR3 nucleotides read TGTGCCAGCAGCTTTACAGGGGACGAGCAGTACTTC.

The gene calls are TRBV7-9 and TRBJ1-4, with D unresolved. V was clipped by 1 base and J by 5 bases, with 8 bases between them. This CDR3 is 14 amino acids long. CDR1 and CDR2 (germline): SEHNR, FQNEAQ (reference sequence). The chain's CDR3 is CASSLGVGNEKLFF. CDR3 coding DNA: TGTGCCAGCAGCTTAGGAGTCGGGAATGAAAAACTGTTTTTT.

The J gene is TRBJ2-5, the V gene TRBV4-3; 13 bases match TRBD2. The V gene end was trimmed by 0 bases and the J gene end by 5 bases; junction bases not matched to a gene: 12. Germline loops: CDR1 LGHNA, CDR2 YSLEER. The CDR3 covers 19 residues. CDR3 protein: CASSQEPGLAGKDWETQYF. In nucleotides, the CDR3 is TGCGCCAGCAGCCAAGAACCGGGACTAGCGGGAAAGGACTGGGAGACCCAGTACTTC.

J is TRBJ2-2 and V is TRBV7-2; D is undetermined. V lost 1 base and J lost 4, with 7 bases in between. The CDR3 extends over 14 amino acids. Per germline, CDR1 SGHTA and CDR2 FQGNSA. CDR3 loop: CASSLGLSTGELFF. Written as DNA, the CDR3 is TGTGCCAGCAGCTTAGGCCTTTCCACCGGGGAGCTGTTTTTT.

The chain employs TRBV11-2 and TRBJ2-1; D call uncertain. V gave up 1 base and J gave up 2 bases, with 3 bases separating them. The CDR3 is made up of 13 amino acids. From germline, CDR1 is SGHAT and CDR2 FQNNGV. This CDR3 reads CASSLGTYNEQFF. The CDR3 bases are TGTGCCAGCAGCTTAGGAACCTACAATGAGCAGTTCTTC.

This chain joins TRBV27 and TRBJ1-1; TRBD1 might be the D (6 bases). The length of the CDR3 is 15 residues. Deletions cut 0 bases from V and 11 bases from J, with 19 bases between. Germline assignment: CDR1 MNHEY and CDR2 SMNVEV (reference sequence). The DNA for the CDR3 is TGTGCCAGCAGTTTATCGCATTCGGGGGCCCAAGGGGCTTTCTTT. This sequence encodes CASSLSHSGAQGAFF.

The chain couples TRBV19 to TRBJ1-2, with 8 bases that match TRBD1. Germline V gene data show CDR1 as LNHDA and CDR2 as SQIVND (reference sequence). V lost 7 bases and J lost 4; bases outside the gene matches: 11. The CDR3 has 15 amino acids. The CDR3 spells CASKTPDRATYGYTF. The CDR3 region has the DNA TGTGCCAGTAAAACCCCGGACAGGGCCACCTATGGCTACACCTTC.